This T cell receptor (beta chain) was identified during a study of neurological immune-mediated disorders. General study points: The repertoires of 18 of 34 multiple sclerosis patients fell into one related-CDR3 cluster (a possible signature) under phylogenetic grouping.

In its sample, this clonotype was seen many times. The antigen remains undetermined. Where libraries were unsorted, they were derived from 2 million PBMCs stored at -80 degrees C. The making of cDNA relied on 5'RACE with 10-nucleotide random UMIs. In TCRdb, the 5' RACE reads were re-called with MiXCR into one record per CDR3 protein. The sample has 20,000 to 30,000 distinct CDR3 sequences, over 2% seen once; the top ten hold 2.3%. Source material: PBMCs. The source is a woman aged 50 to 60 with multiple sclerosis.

CDR3 in DNA: TGTGCCAGCAGCTCTGGCGGGGGGAGCACTGAAGCTTTCTTT. Translated, it gives CASSSGGGSTEAFF. J is TRBJ1-1 and V is TRBV7-9; TRBD1 is a possible D gene (5 bases). The germline gives CDR1 SEHNR, CDR2 FQNEAQ (reference sequence). V dropped 4 bases and J dropped 4 bases, with 13 bases sitting between them. The CDR3 is made up of 14 amino acids.